One sample yielded the 7 T cell receptor beta chains listed below, sequenced in a study of T cell responses to AZD1222 COVID-19 vaccine. Assay: immunoSEQ multiplex PCR; the TCRdb copy retains only in-frame clones and omits some. The data contain tens of thousands of clones, about 83% of them seen just once; the ten biggest clones take up under 65%. The input for sequencing was peripheral blood, taken on day 0 of AZD1222 vaccination. The receptors stem from an adult in good health.

The chain has TRBV20-1 and TRBJ1-2; D uncertain. CDR1 DFQATT and CDR2 SNEGSKA come from the germline V gene (reference sequence). The V and J ends lost 2 bases and 5 bases respectively, with 3 bases between them. This CDR3 has 10 residues. CDR3: CSARPYGYTF. The DNA for the CDR3 is TGCAGTGCTAGACCTTATGGCTACACCTTC.

The chain couples TRBV12-3 or TRBV12-4 to TRBJ1-6; no clear D. The CDR3 loop spans 13 amino acids. Trimming shortened V by 6 bases and J by 9 bases, and 12 bases separated the two germline ends. CDR3 in amino acids: CASRTSGGSPLHF. For the CDR3, the DNA is TGTGCCAGCAGAACCTCTGGAGGTTCACCCCTCCACTTT.

The chain is built from TRBV7-2 and TRBJ1-2; D is unresolved. CDR3 length equals 15 residues. Germline V CDR1 and CDR2: SGHTA, FQGNSA. V was cut by 5 bases and J by 2 bases, with 15 bases left in between. The CDR3 protein is CASSPDGFGNYGYTF. The DNA for the CDR3 is TGTGCCAGCAGCCCTGACGGCTTTGGGAACTATGGCTACACCTTC.

This chain connects TRBV12-5 to TRBJ2-3; possible D gene TRBD2, 6 bases. Germline CDR1 and CDR2: LGHNT and FRNRAP. V was shortened by 1 base and J by 2 bases, with 10 bases between the two germline ends. The CDR3 sequence is 15 residues long. CDR3 DNA: TGTGCTAGTGGTTTGGGCCTAGCGTTCACAGATACGCAGTATTTT. This sequence encodes CASGLGLAFTDTQYF.

The chain combines TRBV28 with TRBJ1-3, with a possible D match to TRBD1 (6 bases). Germline loops: CDR1 MDHEN, CDR2 SYDVKM. CDR3 length: 14 residues. Between the trimmed V and J ends, which lost 7 bases and 4 bases, there was a span of 14 bases. The CDR3 loop is CASNSAGEGNTIYF. The CDR3, as DNA: TGTGCCAGCAATTCGGCAGGGGAGGGAAACACCATATATTTT.

The chain has TRBV5-1 and TRBJ2-2; TRBD1 is a possible D gene (6 bases). V was pared by 2 bases and J by 6 bases, with 17 bases between. From germline, CDR1 is SGHRS and CDR2 YFSETQ. The CDR3 loop spans 16 amino acids. The CDR3 region is CASSLSGTRSAGELFF. In DNA form, the CDR3 reads TGCGCCAGCAGCTTATCCGGGACACGCTCGGCCGGGGAGCTGTTTTTT.

The chain couples TRBV10-2 to TRBJ2-2; the match to TRBD1 covers 7 bases. The CDR3 spans 15 residues. V was pared by 4 bases and J by 4 bases, with 6 bases of the junction left unmatched. Germline V gives CDR1 WSHSY, CDR2 SAAADI. CDR3 nucleotide sequence: TGCGCCAGCAGTGCACAGGGGCGAGCCACCGGGGAGCTGTTTTTT. It encodes CASSAQGRATGELFF.